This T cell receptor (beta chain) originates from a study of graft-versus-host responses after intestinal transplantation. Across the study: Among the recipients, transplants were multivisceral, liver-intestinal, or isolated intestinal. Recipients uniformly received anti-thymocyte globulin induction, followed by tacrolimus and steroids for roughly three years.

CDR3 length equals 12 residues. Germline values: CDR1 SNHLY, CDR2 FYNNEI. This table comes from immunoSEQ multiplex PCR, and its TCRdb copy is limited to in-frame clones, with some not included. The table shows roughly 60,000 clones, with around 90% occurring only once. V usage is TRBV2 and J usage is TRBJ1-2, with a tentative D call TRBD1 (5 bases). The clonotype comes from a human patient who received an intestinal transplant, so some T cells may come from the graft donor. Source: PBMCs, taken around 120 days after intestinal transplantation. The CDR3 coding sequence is TGTTCACAGGCTCGAGGGGCCTATGGCTACACCTTC. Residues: CSQARGAYGYTF.